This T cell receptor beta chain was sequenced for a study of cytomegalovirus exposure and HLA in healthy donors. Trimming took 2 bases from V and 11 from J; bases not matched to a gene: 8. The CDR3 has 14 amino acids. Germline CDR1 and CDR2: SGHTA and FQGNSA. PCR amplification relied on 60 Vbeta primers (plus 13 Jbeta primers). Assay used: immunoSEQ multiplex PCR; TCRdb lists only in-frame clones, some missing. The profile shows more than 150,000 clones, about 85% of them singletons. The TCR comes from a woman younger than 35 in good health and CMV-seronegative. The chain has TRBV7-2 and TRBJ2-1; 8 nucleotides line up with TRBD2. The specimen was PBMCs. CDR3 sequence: CASSLSRSGEKQFF. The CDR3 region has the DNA TGTGCCAGCAGCTTAAGTCGTAGCGGGGAGAAGCAGTTCTTC. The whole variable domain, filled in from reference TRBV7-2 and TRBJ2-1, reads GAGVSQSPSNKVTEKGKDVELRCDPISGHTALYWYRQSLGQGLEFLIYFQGNSAPDKSGLPSDRFSAERTGGSVSTLTIQRTQQEDSAVYLCASSLSRSGEKQFFGPGTRLTVL.